One and the same sample provided the 10 T cell receptor beta chains below, sequenced in a study of technical replicates of blood from several donors. The method was immunoSEQ multiplex PCR; TCRdb's version includes in-frame clones alone and lacks a portion of them. The profile covers some 62,000 clones, with around 87% appearing a single time and about 5.2% taken by the ten largest. The sequenced sample was PBMCs. These receptors all stem from a human donor in good health. Some clones in this sample may be carry-over from other donors' samples.

The rearrangement joins TRBV5-1 to TRBJ2-3, with 11 bases matching TRBD2. The V gene's germline CDR1 is SGHRS and CDR2 YFSETQ. The CDR3 sequence is 18 residues long. With 2 bases clipped from V and 4 bases from J, the junction kept 12 bases outside the gene matches. The CDR3 bases are TGCGCCAGCAGCTTCCTGAATAGCGGGGGGGCCAGGGCAGATACGCAGTATTTT. Protein sequence: CASSFLNSGGARADTQYF.

The V call is TRBV7-7, the J call TRBJ2-1, with TRBD2 matching over 9 bases. Germline CDR1 and CDR2: SSHAT and FNYEAQ (reference sequence). Germline trimming cut 4 bases from V and 4 bases from J; bases unmatched to any gene: 5. The CDR3 spans 15 residues. CDR3 region: CASSSMTSGYNEQFF. The DNA of the CDR3 is TGTGCCAGCAGCTCGATGACTAGCGGTTACAATGAGCAGTTCTTC.

The chain employs TRBV7-9 and TRBJ2-7; D is perhaps TRBD1 (5 bases). Germline V gene sequence: CDR1 SEHNR, CDR2 FQNEAQ (reference sequence). With 3 bases removed from V and 9 bases from J, the gap between germline ends came to 15 bases. The CDR3 has 13 residues. As DNA, the CDR3 is TGTGCCAGCAGCTTCCTAGGGCCCCAGGGGCAGTACTTC. Translated, it gives CASSFLGPQGQYF.

The V call is TRBV28, the J call TRBJ1-1; D not resolved. The CDR3 has 11 amino acids. Germline values: CDR1 MDHEN, CDR2 SYDVKM. Deletions cut 5 bases from V and 10 bases from J, with 11 bases between. CDR3 nucleotides: TGTGCCAGCAGTAGTGGCTTCGTAGCTTTCTTT. This translates into CASSSGFVAFF.

This chain links TRBV10-3 with TRBJ2-1, with TRBD1 matching 11 bases. V trimming: 7 bases; J trimming: 4 bases; junction bases outside the gene matches: 9. CDR1 is ENHRY and CDR2 is SYGVKD in the germline V gene. CDR3 length: 16 amino acids. CDR3 coding DNA: TGTGCCATCAACCCCTCCGGGACAGGGGGGTACAATGAGCAGTTCTTC. It encodes CAINPSGTGGYNEQFF.

The CDR3 DNA sequence: TGTGCCATCAGTGACAGAGATACGCAGTATTTT. It translates to CAISDRDTQYF. The rearrangement joins TRBV10-3 to TRBJ2-3; the D is unclear. Trimming cost V 3 bases and J 5 bases, with 3 bases left between them. CDR1 ENHRY and CDR2 SYGVKD come from the germline V gene. The CDR3 sequence is 11 residues long.

This chain connects TRBV25-1 to TRBJ2-5; a weak D match, TRBD2 (6 bases). V lost 4 bases to trimming and J lost 4 bases, with 13 bases between them. From germline, CDR1 is MGHDK and CDR2 SYGVNS. The CDR3 length is 14 residues. The CDR3 region has the DNA TGTGCCAGCAGTGCCCCGGGAGTGGGAGAGACCCAGTACTTC. Residues: CASSAPGVGETQYF.

In this sample, this clone turned up a few times. The chain is built from TRBV19 and TRBJ1-3; possibly TRBD1 for D (5 bases). The CDR3 has 15 amino acids. Germline V gives CDR1 LNHDA, CDR2 SQIVND (reference sequence). V was cut by 10 bases and J by 8 bases, with 24 bases left in between. Written as DNA, the CDR3 is TGTGCCACCACATCAGGGACTTTTAAATGGGACACCATATATTTT. Amino acids: CATTSGTFKWDTIYF.

The gene calls are TRBV7-2 and TRBJ2-1; D call uncertain. The V end lost 1 base, the J end lost 8 bases, and 9 bases lay between the germline ends. The germline CDR1 and CDR2 sequences are SGHTA and FQGNSA. The CDR3 is 13 residues long. Here the CDR3 reads CASSLVTGDEQFF. The CDR3 nucleotides are TGTGCCAGCAGCTTAGTAACCGGAGATGAGCAGTTCTTC.

The V call is TRBV6-1, the J call TRBJ2-7; TRBD1 aligns across 9 bases. Trimming took 8 bases from V and 4 from J; bases not matched to a gene: 9. Germline CDR1 reads MNHNS; CDR2 reads SASEGT. This CDR3 region has 14 residues. The CDR3 nucleotides are TGTGCCAGCGTCGGGGGGACAGGGACTTACGAGCAGTACTTC. It yields the protein CASVGGTGTYEQYF.